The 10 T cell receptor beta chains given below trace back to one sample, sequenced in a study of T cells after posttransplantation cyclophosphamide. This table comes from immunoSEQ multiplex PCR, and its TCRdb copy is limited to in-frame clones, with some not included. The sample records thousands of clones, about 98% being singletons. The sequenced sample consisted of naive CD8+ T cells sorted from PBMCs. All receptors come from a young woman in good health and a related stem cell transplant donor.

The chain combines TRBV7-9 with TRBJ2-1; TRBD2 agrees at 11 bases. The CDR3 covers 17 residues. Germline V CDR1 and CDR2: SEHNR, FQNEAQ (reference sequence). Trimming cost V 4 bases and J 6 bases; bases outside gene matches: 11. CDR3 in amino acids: CASSSTSGATVGNEQFF. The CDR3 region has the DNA TGTGCCAGCAGCTCGACTAGCGGGGCAACCGTGGGCAATGAGCAGTTCTTC.

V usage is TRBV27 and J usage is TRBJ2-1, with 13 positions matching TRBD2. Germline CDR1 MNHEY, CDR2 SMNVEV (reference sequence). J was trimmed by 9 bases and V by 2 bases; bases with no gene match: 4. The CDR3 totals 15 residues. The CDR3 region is CASSLGTSGTSEQFF. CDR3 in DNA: TGTGCCAGCAGTTTAGGGACTAGCGGGACCAGTGAGCAGTTCTTC.

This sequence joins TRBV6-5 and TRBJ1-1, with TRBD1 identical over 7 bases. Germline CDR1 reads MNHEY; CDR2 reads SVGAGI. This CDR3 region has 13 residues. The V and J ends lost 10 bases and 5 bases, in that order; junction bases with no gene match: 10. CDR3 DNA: TGTGCCACTCAACCAGGGGGTGTAACTGAAGCTTTCTTT. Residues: CATQPGGVTEAFF.

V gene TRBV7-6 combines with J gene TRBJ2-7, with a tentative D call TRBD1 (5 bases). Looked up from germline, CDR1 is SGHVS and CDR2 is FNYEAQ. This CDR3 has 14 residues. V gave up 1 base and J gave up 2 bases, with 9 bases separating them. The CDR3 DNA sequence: TGTGCCAGCAGCTTAGAGGCAGGGCCCTACGAGCAGTACTTC. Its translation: CASSLEAGPYEQYF.

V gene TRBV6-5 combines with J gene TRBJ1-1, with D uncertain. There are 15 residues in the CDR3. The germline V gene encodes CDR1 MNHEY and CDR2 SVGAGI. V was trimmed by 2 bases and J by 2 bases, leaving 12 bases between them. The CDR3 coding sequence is TGTGCCAGCAGTTACAATTCCGGGATAAACACTGAAGCTTTCTTT. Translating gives CASSYNSGINTEAFF.

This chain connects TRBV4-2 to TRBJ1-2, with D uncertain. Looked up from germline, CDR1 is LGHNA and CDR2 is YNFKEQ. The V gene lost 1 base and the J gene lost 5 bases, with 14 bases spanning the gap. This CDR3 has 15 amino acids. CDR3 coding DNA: TGTGCCAGCAGCCAAGTTTCAGGAGGGTCATATGGCTACACCTTC. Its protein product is CASSQVSGGSYGYTF.

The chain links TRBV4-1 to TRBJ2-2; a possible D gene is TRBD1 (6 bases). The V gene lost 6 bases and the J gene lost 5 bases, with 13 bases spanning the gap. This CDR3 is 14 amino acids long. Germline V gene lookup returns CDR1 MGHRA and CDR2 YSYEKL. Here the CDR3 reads CASRYRVGTGELFF. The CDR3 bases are TGCGCCAGCAGATACAGGGTTGGGACCGGGGAGCTGTTTTTT.

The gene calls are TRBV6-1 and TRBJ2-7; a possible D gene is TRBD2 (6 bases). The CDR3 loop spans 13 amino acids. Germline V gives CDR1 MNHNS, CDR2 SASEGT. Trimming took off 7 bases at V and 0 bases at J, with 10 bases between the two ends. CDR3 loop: CASTKGLSYEQYF. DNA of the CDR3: TGTGCCAGCACCAAGGGACTCTCCTACGAGCAGTACTTC.

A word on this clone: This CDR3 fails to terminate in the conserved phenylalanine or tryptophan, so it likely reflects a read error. The CDR3 region is CASSFSTSMNTEAFL. In nucleotides, the CDR3 is TGTGCCAGCAGTTTCTCGACAAGCATGAACACTGAAGCTTTCCTT. The chain couples TRBV27 to TRBJ1-1; D remains unclear. CDR1 and CDR2 from the germline V gene are MNHEY and SMNVEV (reference sequence). The V end was cut by 3 bases, the J end by 0 bases, with 11 bases between. The CDR3 consists of 15 residues.

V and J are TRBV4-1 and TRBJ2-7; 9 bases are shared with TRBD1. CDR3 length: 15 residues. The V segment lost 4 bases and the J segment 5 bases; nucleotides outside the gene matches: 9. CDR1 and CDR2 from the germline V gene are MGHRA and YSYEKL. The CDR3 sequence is CASSPRQRQGDEQYF. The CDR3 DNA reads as TGCGCCAGCAGCCCCCGCCAAAGACAGGGGGACGAGCAGTACTTC.